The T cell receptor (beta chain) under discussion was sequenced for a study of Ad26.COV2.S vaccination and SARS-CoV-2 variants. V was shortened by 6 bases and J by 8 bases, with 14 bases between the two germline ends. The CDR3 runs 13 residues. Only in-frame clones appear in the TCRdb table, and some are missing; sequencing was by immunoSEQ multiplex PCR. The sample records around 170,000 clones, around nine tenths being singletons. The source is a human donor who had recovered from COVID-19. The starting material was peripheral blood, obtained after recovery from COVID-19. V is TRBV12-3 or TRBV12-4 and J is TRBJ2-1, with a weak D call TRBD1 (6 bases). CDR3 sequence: CASSLDSYDEQFF. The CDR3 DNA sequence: TGTGCCAGCAGCTTGGACAGTTACGATGAGCAGTTCTTC.